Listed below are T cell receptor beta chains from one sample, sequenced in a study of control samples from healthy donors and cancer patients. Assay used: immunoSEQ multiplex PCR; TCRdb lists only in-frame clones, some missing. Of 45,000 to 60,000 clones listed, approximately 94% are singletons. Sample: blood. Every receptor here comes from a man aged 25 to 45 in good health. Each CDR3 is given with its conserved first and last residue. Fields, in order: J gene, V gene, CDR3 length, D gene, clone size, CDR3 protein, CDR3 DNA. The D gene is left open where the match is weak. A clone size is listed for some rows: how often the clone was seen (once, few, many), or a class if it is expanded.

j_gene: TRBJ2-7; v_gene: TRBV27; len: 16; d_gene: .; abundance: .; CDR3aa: CASSSGRSGPSYEQYF; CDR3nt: TGTGCCAGCAGTTCAGGAAGATCGGGACCTTCCTACGAGCAGTACTTC
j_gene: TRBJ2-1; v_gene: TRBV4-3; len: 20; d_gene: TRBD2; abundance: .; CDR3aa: CASSQDSPGMGLAEYNEQFF; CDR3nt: TGCGCCAGCAGCCAAGACAGCCCGGGAATGGGACTAGCGGAGTACAATGAGCAGTTCTTC
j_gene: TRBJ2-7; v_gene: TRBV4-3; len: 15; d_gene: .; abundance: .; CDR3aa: CASSQDWDGIYEQYF; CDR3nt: TGCGCCAGCAGCCAAGACTGGGACGGCATCTACGAGCAGTACTTC
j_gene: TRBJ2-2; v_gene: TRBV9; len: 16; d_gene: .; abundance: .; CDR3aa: CASSVVGGAVAGELFF; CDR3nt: TGTGCCAGCAGCGTAGTAGGGGGAGCGGTCGCCGGGGAGCTGTTTTTT
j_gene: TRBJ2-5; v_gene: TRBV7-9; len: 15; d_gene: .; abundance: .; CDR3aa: CASSDPNRVQETQYF; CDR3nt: TGTGCCAGCAGCGATCCAAACAGGGTACAAGAGACCCAGTACTTC
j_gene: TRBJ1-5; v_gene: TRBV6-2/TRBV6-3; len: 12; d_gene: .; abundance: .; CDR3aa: CASSRGNQPQHF; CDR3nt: TGTGCCAGCAGCCGAGGCAATCAGCCCCAGCATTTT
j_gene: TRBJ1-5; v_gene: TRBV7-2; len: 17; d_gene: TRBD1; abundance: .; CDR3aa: CASSLRDRTYSNQPQHF; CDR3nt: TGTGCCAGCAGCTTAAGGGACAGGACTTATAGCAATCAGCCCCAGCATTTT
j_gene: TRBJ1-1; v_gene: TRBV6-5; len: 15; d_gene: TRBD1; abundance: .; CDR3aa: CASSPTGGENTEAFF; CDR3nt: TGTGCCAGCAGCCCGACAGGGGGCGAGAACACTGAAGCTTTCTTT
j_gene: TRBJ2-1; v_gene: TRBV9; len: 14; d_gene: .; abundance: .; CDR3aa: CASSLRTDRNEQFF; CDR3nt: TGTGCCAGCAGCCTCCGGACAGACCGAAATGAGCAGTTCTTC
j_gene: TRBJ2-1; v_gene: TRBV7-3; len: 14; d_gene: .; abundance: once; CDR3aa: CASSPPQAGNEQFF; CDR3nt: TGTGCCAGCAGCCCGCCCCAGGCAGGAAATGAGCAGTTCTTC
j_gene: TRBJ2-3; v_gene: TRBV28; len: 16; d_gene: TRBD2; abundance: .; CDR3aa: CASSSGLAGRTDTQYF; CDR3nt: TGTGCCAGCAGTTCGGGACTAGCGGGAAGGACAGATACGCAGTATTTT
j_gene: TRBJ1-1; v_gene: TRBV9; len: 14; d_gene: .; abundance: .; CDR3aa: CASSVATSGPQAFF; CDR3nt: TGTGCCAGCAGCGTAGCTACGTCGGGGCCCCAAGCTTTCTTT
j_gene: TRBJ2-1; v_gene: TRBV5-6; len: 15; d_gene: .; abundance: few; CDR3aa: CASSPRTLRYNEQFF; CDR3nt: TGTGCCAGCAGCCCCCGAACGTTACGCTACAATGAGCAGTTCTTC